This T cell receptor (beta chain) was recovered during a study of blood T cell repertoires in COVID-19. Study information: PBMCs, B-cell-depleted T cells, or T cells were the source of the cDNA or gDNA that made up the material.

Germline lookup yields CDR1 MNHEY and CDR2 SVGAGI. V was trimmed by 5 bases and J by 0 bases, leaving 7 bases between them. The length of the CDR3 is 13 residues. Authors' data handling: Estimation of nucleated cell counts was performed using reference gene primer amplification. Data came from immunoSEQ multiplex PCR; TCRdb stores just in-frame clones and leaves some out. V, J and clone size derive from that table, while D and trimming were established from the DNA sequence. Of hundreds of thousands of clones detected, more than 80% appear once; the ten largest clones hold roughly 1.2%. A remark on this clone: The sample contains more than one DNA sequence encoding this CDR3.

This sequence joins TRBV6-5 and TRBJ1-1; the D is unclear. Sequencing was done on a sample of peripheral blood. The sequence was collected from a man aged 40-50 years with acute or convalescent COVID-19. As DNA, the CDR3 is TGTGCCAGCAGTCAAACAGTGAACACTGAAGCTTTCTTT. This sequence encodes CASSQTVNTEAFF.